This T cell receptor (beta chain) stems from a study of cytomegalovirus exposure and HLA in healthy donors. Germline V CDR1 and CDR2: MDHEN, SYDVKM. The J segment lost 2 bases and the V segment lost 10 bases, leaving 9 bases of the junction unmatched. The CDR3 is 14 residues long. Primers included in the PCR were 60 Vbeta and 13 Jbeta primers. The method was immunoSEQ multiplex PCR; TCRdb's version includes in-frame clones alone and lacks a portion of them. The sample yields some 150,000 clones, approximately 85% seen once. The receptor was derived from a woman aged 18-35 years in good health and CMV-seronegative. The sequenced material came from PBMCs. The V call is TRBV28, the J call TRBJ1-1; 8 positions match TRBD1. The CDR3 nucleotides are TGTGCCACGTTCACAGGGGGTGGTAACACTGAAGCTTTCTTT. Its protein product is CATFTGGGNTEAFF. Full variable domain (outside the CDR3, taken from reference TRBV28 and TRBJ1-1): DVKVTQSSRYLVKRTGEKVFLECVQDMDHENMFWYRQDPGLGLRLIYFSYDVKMKEKGDIPEGYSVSREKKERFSLILESASTNQTSMYLCATFTGGGNTEAFFGQGTRLTVV.